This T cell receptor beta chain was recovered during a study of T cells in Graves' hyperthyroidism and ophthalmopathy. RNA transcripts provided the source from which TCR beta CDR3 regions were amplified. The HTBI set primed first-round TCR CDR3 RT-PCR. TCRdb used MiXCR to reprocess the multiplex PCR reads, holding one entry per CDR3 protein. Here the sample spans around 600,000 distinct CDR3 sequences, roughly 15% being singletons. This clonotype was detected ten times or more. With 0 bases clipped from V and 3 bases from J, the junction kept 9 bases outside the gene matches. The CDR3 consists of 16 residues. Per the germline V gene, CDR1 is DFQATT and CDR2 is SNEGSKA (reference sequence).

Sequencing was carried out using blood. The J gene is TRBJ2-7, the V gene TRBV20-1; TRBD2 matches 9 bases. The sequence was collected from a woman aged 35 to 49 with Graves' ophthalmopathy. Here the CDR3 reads CSARDDDSGRVYEQYF. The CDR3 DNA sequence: TGCAGTGCTAGAGATGATGATAGCGGGAGAGTCTACGAGCAGTACTTC.